Shown below are 24 T cell receptor beta chains from a single sample sequenced in a study of blood T cell repertoires in COVID-19. The repertoire was sequenced with immunoSEQ multiplex PCR; TCRdb's copy has only in-frame clones and lacks some. This table holds about 240,000 clones, approximately 87% found once. Sequenced sample: peripheral blood. The receptors shown here come from a man in his 60s with acute or convalescent COVID-19.

The V gene is TRBV19, the J gene TRBJ1-5; 9 bases map to TRBD1. The germline CDR1 and CDR2 sequences are LNHDA and SQIVND (reference sequence). This CDR3 is 15 amino acids long. Unmatched junction bases numbered 12, after V lost 10 bases and J lost 5 bases. The CDR3, as DNA: TGTGCCACCTCGGGACAGGGAGAGTATTATCAGCCCCAGCATTTT. It is translated as CATSGQGEYYQPQHF.

V gene TRBV7-3 combines with J gene TRBJ2-6; D perhaps matches TRBD1 (6 bases). The CDR3 totals 18 residues. Trimming removed 1 base from V and 0 bases from J, with 13 bases in between. CDR1 and CDR2 (germline): SGHTA, FQGTGA. CDR3 amino acids: CASSLIGRGLSGANVLTF. The CDR3 coding sequence is TGTGCCAGCAGCTTAATAGGCAGGGGTCTCTCTGGGGCCAACGTCCTGACTTTC.

The CDR3 DNA is TGTGCCAGCAGTTACTCAGGAGGGAGTAATCAGCCCCAGCATTTT. It yields the protein CASSYSGGSNQPQHF. The V call is TRBV6-5, the J call TRBJ1-5; D is unclear. The CDR3 spans 15 residues. Germline V gene sequence: CDR1 MNHEY, CDR2 SVGAGI. Trimming shortened V by 0 bases and J by 4 bases, and 10 bases separated the two germline ends.

The V call is TRBV18, the J call TRBJ2-2; TRBD1 might be the D (6 bases). CDR3 length: 15 residues. V dropped 3 bases and J dropped 6 bases, with 14 bases sitting between them. Per the germline V gene, CDR1 is KGHSH and CDR2 is LQKENI. As DNA, the CDR3 is TGTGCCAGCTCACCCCGGGACATGGATGCCGGGGAGCTGTTTTTT. It is translated as CASSPRDMDAGELFF.

This clone was counted once. The chain carries TRBV11-3 and TRBJ2-7, with D tentatively TRBD2 (5 bases). V lost 0 bases to trimming and J lost 2 bases, with 11 bases between them. Germline values: CDR1 SGHNT, CDR2 YENEEA. The CDR3 runs to 15 residues. The CDR3 DNA reads TGTGCCAGCAGCTTAGATCGGCGGGTTACCTACGAGCAGTACTTC. Its translation: CASSLDRRVTYEQYF.

The chain couples TRBV29-1 to TRBJ1-1; D not resolved. The CDR3 extends over 11 amino acids. Germline loops: CDR1 SQVTM, CDR2 ANQGSEA. Trimming shortened V by 1 base and J by 5 bases, and 5 bases separated the two germline ends. The CDR3 bases are TGCAGCGTTGAAGCCCTGACTGAAGCTTTCTTT. Encoded protein: CSVEALTEAFF.

Details on this clone: The sample contains more than one DNA sequence encoding this CDR3. The rearrangement uses TRBV6-5 and TRBJ1-5; 7 nucleotides match TRBD1. CDR1 is MNHEY, CDR2 SVGAGI, per germline. The V gene end was trimmed by 5 bases and the J gene end by 6 bases; junction bases not matched to a gene: 7. The length of the CDR3 is 14 residues. The CDR3 DNA follows: TGTGCCAGCAGTCCGCGGACAGGTGGTCAGCCCCAGCATTTT. The encoded protein is CASSPRTGGQPQHF.

This chain joins TRBV9 and TRBJ1-3; TRBD1 matches 9 bases. The V segment lost 6 bases and the J segment 4 bases; nucleotides outside the gene matches: 5. The CDR3 has 14 residues. Germline CDR1 SGDLS, CDR2 YYNGEE. The CDR3 here is CASNRDRAGNTIYF. CDR3 sequence (DNA): TGTGCCAGCAACCGGGACAGGGCCGGAAACACCATATATTTT.

The genes are TRBV28 and TRBJ2-7; 10 positions match TRBD2. The length of the CDR3 is 15 residues. V trimming: 4 bases; J trimming: 6 bases; junction bases outside the gene matches: 9. CDR1 and CDR2 (germline): MDHEN, SYDVKM. CDR3 residues: CASSSPLAGVVEQYF. The CDR3 DNA sequence: TGTGCCAGCAGTTCCCCCCTAGCGGGAGTTGTCGAGCAGTACTTC.

The chain carries TRBV28 and TRBJ1-4; 8 bases are a match to TRBD1. V shed 4 bases, J shed 4 bases, and the junction held 5 bases outside the gene matches. This CDR3 has 15 residues. Germline loops: CDR1 MDHEN, CDR2 SYDVKM. The CDR3 loop is CASSSRDRYNEKLFF. The DNA for the CDR3 is TGTGCCAGCAGTTCCCGGGACAGGTATAATGAAAAACTGTTTTTT.

The V gene is TRBV11-3, the J gene TRBJ2-6; TRBD1 matches 9 bases. The length of the CDR3 is 17 residues. Looked up from germline, CDR1 is SGHNT and CDR2 is YENEEA. Trimming at V came to 5 bases and at J to 4 bases, leaving 9 bases not matched to a gene. The CDR3 here is CASSPGDRVSGANVLTF. CDR3 coding DNA: TGTGCCAGCAGCCCCGGGGACAGGGTGTCAGGGGCCAACGTCCTGACTTTC.

The chain employs TRBV18 and TRBJ2-1; TRBD2 agrees at 12 bases. Germline loops: CDR1 KGHSH, CDR2 LQKENI. The V segment lost 6 bases and the J segment 6 bases; nucleotides outside the gene matches: 9. This CDR3 contains 16 residues. Here the CDR3 DNA reads TGTGCCAGCTCCCCATCCGGGACTAGCGGGTCCAATGAGCAGTTCTTC. This translates into CASSPSGTSGSNEQFF. Full variable domain (missing parts from reference TRBV18 and TRBJ2-1): NAGVMQNPRHLVRRRGQEARLRCSPMKGHSHVYWYRQLPEEGLKFMVYLQKENIIDESGMPKERFSAEFPKEGPSILRIQQVVRGDSAAYFCASSPSGTSGSNEQFFGPGTRLTVL.

This clone has just one count. The chain uses TRBV7-2 and TRBJ1-1, with TRBD1 as a possible D gene (5 bases). Trimming stripped 2 bases from V and 4 bases from J, with 11 bases between. CDR3 length: 14 amino acids. The germline gives CDR1 SGHTA, CDR2 FQGNSA. In nucleotides, the CDR3 is TGTGCCAGCAGCTTAAAACTGGGGCCCACTGAAGCTTTCTTT. It yields the protein CASSLKLGPTEAFF.

The chain uses TRBV9 and TRBJ1-2; 7 nucleotides align to TRBD1. After removal of 4 bases from V and 10 bases from J, the junction contained 13 bases not matched to a gene. This CDR3 region has 14 residues. CDR1 is SGDLS, CDR2 YYNGEE, per germline. In DNA, the CDR3 is TGTGCCAGCAGCCCAACCCTGACAGGGCAGTACTACACCTTC. Protein: CASSPTLTGQYYTF.

The V and J genes are TRBV19 and TRBJ2-2; 10 positions agree with TRBD2. The CDR3 has 16 residues. Germline V gene sequence: CDR1 LNHDA, CDR2 SQIVND (reference sequence). V was clipped by 4 bases and J by 1 base; unmatched bases: 3. CDR3 protein: CASSTRLAGNTGELFF. CDR3 in DNA: TGTGCCAGTAGTACACGACTAGCGGGGAACACCGGGGAGCTGTTTTTT.

The chain uses TRBV7-9 and TRBJ2-2; 9 nucleotides agree with TRBD1. Trimming at V came to 4 bases and at J to 4 bases, leaving 10 bases not matched to a gene. The CDR3 has 17 amino acids. Germline CDR1 reads SEHNR; CDR2 reads FQNEAQ (reference sequence). CDR3: CASSSLRGQGLTGELFF. CDR3 in DNA: TGTGCCAGCAGCTCGCTTCGGGGACAGGGCCTCACCGGGGAGCTGTTTTTT.

This chain connects TRBV2 to TRBJ1-6; 7 positions agree with TRBD1. The CDR3 has 15 residues. V was pared by 8 bases and J by 5 bases, with 9 bases of the junction left unmatched. From germline, CDR1 is SNHLY and CDR2 FYNNEI. The CDR3 is CASLGRQGNNSPLHF. Here the CDR3 DNA reads TGTGCCAGCCTGGGACGACAGGGAAATAATTCACCCCTCCACTTT.

The rearrangement uses TRBV5-1 and TRBJ2-7, with D maybe TRBD2 (5 bases). The CDR3 has 15 amino acids. V lost 0 bases, J lost 2 bases, and 12 bases lay in between. Germline CDR1 and CDR2: SGHRS and YFSETQ. This CDR3 is CASSLAGNRPYEQYF. The CDR3 DNA sequence: TGCGCCAGCAGCTTGGCCGGGAATCGGCCCTACGAGCAGTACTTC.

On this clone itself: The germline gene is not matched at one end of the junction; a read error may be the cause. V is TRBV6-5 and J is TRBJ2-7, with 7 bases matching TRBD1. Germline-derived CDR1 and CDR2 are MNHEY and SVGAGI. The CDR3 consists of 11 residues. The chain's CDR3 is CASSSPRDRDF. The CDR3 DNA follows: TGTGCCAGCAGTTCCCCGAGGGACAGAGACTTC.

The V and J genes are TRBV13 and TRBJ1-4; D unclear. Germline values: CDR1 PRHDT, CDR2 FYEKMQ (reference sequence). V shed 5 bases and J shed 3 bases, with 13 bases lying between them. The CDR3 is 15 residues long. CDR3 coding DNA: TGTGCCAGCAGCGAGCGACGCAACCCTAATGAAAAACTGTTTTTT. This codes for CASSERRNPNEKLFF.

The chain uses TRBV7-3 and TRBJ2-7; D uncertain. V shed 0 bases and J shed 3 bases, with 9 bases lying between them. The CDR3 spans 14 residues. The germline gives CDR1 SGHTA, CDR2 FQGTGA. This CDR3 reads CASSLTAHNYEQYF. The CDR3 bases are TGTGCCAGCAGCTTAACGGCCCATAACTACGAGCAGTACTTC.

The rearrangement joins TRBV6-5 to TRBJ1-2, with a tentative D call TRBD1 (6 bases). Looked up from germline, CDR1 is MNHEY and CDR2 is SVGAGI. The CDR3 length is 13 residues. V was cut by 7 bases and J by 8 bases, with 17 bases left in between. This CDR3 reads CASTFGGTGGYTF. The DNA of the CDR3 is TGTGCCAGCACCTTCGGCGGAACAGGGGGCTACACCTTC.

The V gene is TRBV6-5, the J gene TRBJ2-1, with 11 bases matching TRBD2. CDR1 is MNHEY, CDR2 SVGAGI, per germline. V shed 0 bases and J 6 bases; nucleotides not matched to a gene: 4. This CDR3 is built from 16 residues. CDR3 protein: CASSYSGLAGPNEQFF. CDR3 nucleotide sequence: TGTGCCAGCAGTTACTCCGGACTAGCGGGTCCCAATGAGCAGTTCTTC.

The rearrangement links TRBV9 to TRBJ1-4; TRBD1 aligns across 8 bases. Trimming cost V 4 bases and J 8 bases; bases outside gene matches: 7. The CDR3 contains 14 residues. CDR1 is SGDLS and CDR2 is YYNGEE in the germline V gene. The CDR3 here is CASSLYGQGEKLFF. CDR3 DNA: TGTGCCAGCAGCCTTTACGGACAGGGCGAAAAACTGTTTTTT.